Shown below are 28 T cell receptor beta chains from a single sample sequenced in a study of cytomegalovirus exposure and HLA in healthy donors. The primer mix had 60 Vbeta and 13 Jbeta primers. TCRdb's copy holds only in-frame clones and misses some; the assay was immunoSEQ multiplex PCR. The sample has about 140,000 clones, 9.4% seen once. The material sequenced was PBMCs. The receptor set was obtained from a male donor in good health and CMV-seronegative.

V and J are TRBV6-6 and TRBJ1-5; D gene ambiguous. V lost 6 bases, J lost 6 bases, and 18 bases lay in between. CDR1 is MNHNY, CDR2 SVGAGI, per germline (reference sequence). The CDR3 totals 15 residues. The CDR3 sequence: CASRRSGESGQPQHF. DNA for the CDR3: TGTGCCAGCAGGCGTAGTGGTGAATCGGGTCAGCCCCAGCATTTT.

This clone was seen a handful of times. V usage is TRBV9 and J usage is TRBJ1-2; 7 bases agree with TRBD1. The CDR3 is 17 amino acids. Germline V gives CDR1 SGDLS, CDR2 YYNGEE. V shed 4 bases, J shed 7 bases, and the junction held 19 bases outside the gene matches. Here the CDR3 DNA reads TGTGCCAGCAGCTCCTCCTACGGGACAGTAGAAAGCGGTGGCTACACCTTC. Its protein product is CASSSSYGTVESGGYTF.

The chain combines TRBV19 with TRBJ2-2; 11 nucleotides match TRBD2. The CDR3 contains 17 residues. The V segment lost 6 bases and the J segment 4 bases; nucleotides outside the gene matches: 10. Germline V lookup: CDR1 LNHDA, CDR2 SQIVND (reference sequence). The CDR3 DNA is TGTGCCAGTAGCCCACCCCTAGCGGGAGGCTCCACCGGGGAGCTGTTTTTT. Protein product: CASSPPLAGGSTGELFF.

The CDR3 DNA reads TGTGCCAGCATGACCCGGGACAGGCAGTTCTTC. Residues: CASMTRDRQFF. The V call is TRBV4-2, the J call TRBJ2-1, with 7 bases lining up with TRBD1. CDR3 size: 11 residues. V was pared by 7 bases and J by 12 bases, with 6 bases of the junction left unmatched. CDR1 LGHNA and CDR2 YNFKEQ come from the germline V gene.

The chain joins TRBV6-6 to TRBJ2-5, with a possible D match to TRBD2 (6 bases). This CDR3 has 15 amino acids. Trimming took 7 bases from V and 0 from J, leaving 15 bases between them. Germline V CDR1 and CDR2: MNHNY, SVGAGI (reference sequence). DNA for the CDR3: TGTGCCAGCACCATCCTGGGGGGAGACCAAGAGACCCAGTACTTC. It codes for CASTILGGDQETQYF.

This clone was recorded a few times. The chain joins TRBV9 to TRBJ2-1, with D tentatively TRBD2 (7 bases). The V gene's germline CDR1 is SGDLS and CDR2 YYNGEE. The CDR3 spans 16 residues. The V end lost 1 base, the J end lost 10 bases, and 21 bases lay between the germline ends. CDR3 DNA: TGTGCCAGCAGCGTAAGGGGAGGGGGGCTGGGAGAGGAGCAGTTCTTC. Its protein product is CASSVRGGGLGEEQFF.

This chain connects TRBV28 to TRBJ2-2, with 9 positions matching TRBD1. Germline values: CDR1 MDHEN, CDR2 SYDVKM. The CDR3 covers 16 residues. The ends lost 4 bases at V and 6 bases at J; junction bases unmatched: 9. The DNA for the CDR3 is TGTGCCAGCAGTTCAGCCGGGACAGGGATCGCCGGGGAGCTGTTTTTT. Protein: CASSSAGTGIAGELFF.

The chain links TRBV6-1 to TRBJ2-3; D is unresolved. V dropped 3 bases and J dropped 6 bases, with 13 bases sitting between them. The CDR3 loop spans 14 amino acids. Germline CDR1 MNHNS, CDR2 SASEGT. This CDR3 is CASSDRVGRDTQYF. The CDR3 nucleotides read TGTGCCAGCAGTGACCGGGTCGGAAGGGATACGCAGTATTTT.

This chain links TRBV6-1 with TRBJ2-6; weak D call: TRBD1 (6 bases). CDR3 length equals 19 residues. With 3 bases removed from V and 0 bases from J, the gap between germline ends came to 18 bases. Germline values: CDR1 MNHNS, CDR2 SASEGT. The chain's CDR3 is CASSEQLTGRTSGANVLTF. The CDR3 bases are TGTGCCAGCAGTGAGCAGTTGACAGGACGTACCTCTGGGGCCAACGTCCTGACTTTC.

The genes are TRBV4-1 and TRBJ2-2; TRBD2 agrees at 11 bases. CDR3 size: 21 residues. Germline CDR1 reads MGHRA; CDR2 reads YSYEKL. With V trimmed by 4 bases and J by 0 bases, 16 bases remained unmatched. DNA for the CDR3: TGCGCCAGCAGCCTTTATTTGATCGGACTAGCGGGTTTCTCGAACACCGGGGAGCTGTTTTTT. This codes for CASSLYLIGLAGFSNTGELFF.

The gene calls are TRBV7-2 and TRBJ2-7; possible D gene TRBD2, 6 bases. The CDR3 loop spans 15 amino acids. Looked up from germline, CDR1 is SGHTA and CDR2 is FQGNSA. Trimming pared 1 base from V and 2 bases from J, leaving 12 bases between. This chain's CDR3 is CASSLVYGSTYEQYF. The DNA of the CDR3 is TGTGCCAGCAGCTTAGTTTACGGGAGCACCTACGAGCAGTACTTC.

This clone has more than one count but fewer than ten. The CDR3 sequence: CASNRDSTQETQYF. CDR3 bases: TGTGCCAGCAACCGGGACAGCACCCAAGAGACCCAGTACTTC. V and J are TRBV2 and TRBJ2-5; 7 nucleotides agree with TRBD1. Losses at the gene ends were 7 bases for V and 1 base for J; bases not matched to a gene: 6. The CDR3 has 14 amino acids. Germline lookup yields CDR1 SNHLY and CDR2 FYNNEI.

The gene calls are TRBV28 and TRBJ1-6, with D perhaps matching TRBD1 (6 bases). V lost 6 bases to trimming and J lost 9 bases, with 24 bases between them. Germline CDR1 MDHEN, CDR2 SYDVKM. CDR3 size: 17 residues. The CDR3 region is CASRPGTPGPASSPLHF. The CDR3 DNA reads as TGTGCCAGCAGACCCGGGACACCGGGACCGGCGAGTTCACCCCTCCACTTT.

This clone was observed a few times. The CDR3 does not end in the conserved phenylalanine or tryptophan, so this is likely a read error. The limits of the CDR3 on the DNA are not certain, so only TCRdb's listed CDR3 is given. Here the CDR3 reads CASTTGEGTRDFL. The chain couples TRBV7-9 to TRBJ1-1. The CDR3 is made up of 13 amino acids, end residues included. Germline CDR1 reads SEHNR; CDR2 reads FQNEAQ (reference sequence).

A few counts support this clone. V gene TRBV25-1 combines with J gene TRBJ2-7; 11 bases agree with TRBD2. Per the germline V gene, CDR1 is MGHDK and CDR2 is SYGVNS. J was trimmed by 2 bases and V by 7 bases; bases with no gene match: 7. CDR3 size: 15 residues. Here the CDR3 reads CASTGIAGGTYEQYF. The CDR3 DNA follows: TGTGCCAGCACCGGAATAGCGGGAGGGACCTACGAGCAGTACTTC.

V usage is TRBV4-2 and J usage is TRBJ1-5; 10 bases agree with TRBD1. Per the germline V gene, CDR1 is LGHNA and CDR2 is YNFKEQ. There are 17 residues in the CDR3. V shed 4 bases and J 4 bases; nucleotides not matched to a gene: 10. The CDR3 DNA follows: TGTGCCAGCAGCCGCGACCCTGGACAGGGGGGTAATCAGCCCCAGCATTTT. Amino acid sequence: CASSRDPGQGGNQPQHF.

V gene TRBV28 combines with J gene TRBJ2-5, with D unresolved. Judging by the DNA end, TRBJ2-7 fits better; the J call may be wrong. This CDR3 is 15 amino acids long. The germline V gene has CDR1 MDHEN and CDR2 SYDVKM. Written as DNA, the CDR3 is TGTGCCAGCAGCCCTCCCCCCACCGGGTCCTACGAGCAGTACTTC. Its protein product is CASSPPPTGSYEQYF.

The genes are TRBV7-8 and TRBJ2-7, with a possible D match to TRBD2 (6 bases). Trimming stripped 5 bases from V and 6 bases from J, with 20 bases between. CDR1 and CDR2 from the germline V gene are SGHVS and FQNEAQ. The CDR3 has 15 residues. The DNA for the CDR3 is TGTGCCAGCAGCGGGAGAGAGACTAGTTACCCCGAGCAGTACTTC. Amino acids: CASSGRETSYPEQYF.

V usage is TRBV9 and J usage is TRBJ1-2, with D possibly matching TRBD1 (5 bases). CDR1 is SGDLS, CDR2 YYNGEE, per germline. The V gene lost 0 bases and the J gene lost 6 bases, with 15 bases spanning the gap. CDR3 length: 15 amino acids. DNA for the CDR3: TGTGCCAGCAGCGTAGCAAGGGGCGATTCGAATGGCTACACCTTC. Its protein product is CASSVARGDSNGYTF.

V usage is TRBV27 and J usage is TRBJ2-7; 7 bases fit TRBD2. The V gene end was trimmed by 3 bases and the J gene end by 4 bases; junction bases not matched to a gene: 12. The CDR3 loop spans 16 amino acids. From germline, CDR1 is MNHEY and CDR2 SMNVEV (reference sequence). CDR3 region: CASSFNGAGNVYEQYF. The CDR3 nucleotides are TGTGCCAGCAGTTTTAACGGAGCGGGAAATGTTTACGAGCAGTACTTC.

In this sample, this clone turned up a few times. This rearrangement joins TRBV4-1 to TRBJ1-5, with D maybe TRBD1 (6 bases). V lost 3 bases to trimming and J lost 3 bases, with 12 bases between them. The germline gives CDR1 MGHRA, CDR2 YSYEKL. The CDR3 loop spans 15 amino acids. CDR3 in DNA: TGCGCCAGCAGCCAGAGACAGGCGATCAATCAGCCCCAGCATTTT. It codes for CASSQRQAINQPQHF.

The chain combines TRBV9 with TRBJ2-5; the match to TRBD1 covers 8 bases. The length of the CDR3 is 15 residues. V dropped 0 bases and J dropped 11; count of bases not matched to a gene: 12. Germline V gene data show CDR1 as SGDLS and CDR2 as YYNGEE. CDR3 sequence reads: CASSVGLDREREQYF. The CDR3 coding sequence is TGTGCCAGCAGCGTAGGGTTGGACAGGGAAAGAGAGCAGTACTTC.

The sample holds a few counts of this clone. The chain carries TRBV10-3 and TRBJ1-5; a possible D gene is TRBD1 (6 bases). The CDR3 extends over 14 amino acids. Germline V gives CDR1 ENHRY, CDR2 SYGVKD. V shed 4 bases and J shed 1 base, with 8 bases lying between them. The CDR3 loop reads CAISGQESNQPQHF. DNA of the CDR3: TGTGCCATCAGTGGACAGGAGAGCAATCAGCCCCAGCATTTT.

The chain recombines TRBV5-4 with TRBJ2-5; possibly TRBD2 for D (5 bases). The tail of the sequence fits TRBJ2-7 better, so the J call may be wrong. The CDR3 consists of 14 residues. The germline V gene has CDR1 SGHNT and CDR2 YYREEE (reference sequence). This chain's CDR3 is CASSLAGIRYEQYF. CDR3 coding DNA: TGTGCCAGCAGCTTGGCGGGGATCCGCTACGAGCAGTACTTC.

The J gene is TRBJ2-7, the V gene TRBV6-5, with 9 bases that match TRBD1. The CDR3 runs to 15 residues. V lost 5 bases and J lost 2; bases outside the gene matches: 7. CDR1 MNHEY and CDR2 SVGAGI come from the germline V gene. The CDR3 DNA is TGTGCCAGCAGTCATGACAGGGGGACTACCTACGAGCAGTACTTC. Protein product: CASSHDRGTTYEQYF.

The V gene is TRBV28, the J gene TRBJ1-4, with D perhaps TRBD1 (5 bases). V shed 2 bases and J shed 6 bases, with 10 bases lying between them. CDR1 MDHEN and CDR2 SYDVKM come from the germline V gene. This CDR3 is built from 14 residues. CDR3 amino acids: CASSLGARYEKLFF. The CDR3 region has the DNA TGTGCCAGCAGTTTAGGGGCCCGGTATGAAAAACTGTTTTTT. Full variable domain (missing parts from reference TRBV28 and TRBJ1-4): DVKVTQSSRYLVKRTGEKVFLECVQDMDHENMFWYRQDPGLGLRLIYFSYDVKMKEKGDIPEGYSVSREKKERFSLILESASTNQTSMYLCASSLGARYEKLFFGSGTQLSVL.

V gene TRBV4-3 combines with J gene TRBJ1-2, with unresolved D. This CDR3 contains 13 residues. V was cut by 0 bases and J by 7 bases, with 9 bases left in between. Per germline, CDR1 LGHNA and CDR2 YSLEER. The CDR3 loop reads CASSQDNRGGYTF. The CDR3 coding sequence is TGCGCCAGCAGCCAAGATAACCGGGGTGGCTACACCTTC.

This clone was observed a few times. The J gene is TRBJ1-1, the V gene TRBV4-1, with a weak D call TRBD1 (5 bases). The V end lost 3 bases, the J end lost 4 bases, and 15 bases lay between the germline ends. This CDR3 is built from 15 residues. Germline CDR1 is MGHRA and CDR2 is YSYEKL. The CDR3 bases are TGCGCCAGCAGCCATCGAGGCCAGGGAACCACTGAAGCTTTCTTT. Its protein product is CASSHRGQGTTEAFF.